These 9 T cell receptor beta chains originate from one sample sequenced in a study of beta chain features in type 1 diabetes. The antigens for these receptors are not known. General observations from the study: Type 1 diabetes patients showed a moderate but significant shortening of TCRB CDR3s in all four CD4+ subsets.

What was sequenced were expressed TCRB transcripts, since all of the isolated RNA had been reverse transcribed. Profiled with immunoSEQ multiplex PCR; TCRdb holds only in-frame clones, not every one. Counted here are 600,000 to 700,000 clones, roughly 13% occurring once; the ten biggest clones make up about 0.02%. Sequencing was carried out using naive CD4+ T cells from blood. These receptors were taken from a man between 18 and 35 years old with type 1 diabetes.

This clone has more than one count but fewer than ten. The J gene is TRBJ2-1, the V gene TRBV6-1; D not resolved. Trimming pared 6 bases from V and 5 bases from J, leaving 8 bases between. The CDR3 covers 12 residues. The V gene's germline CDR1 is MNHNS and CDR2 SASEGT. The CDR3 region is CASRSWDNEQFF. The CDR3 DNA follows: TGTGCCAGCAGGAGCTGGGACAATGAGCAGTTCTTC.

This clone turned up a few times. This sequence joins TRBV18 and TRBJ2-3; D might be TRBD2 (6 bases). Germline-derived CDR1 and CDR2 are KGHSH and LQKENI. CDR3 length: 16 residues. Trimming removed 1 base at V and 0 bases at J, with 11 bases between. CDR3 bases: TGTGCCAGCTCACCACGCGGCGGGACCAGCACAGATACGCAGTATTTT. Translated: CASSPRGGTSTDTQYF. The entire variable domain, with the rest obtained from reference TRBV18 and TRBJ2-3, is as follows: NAGVMQNPRHLVRRRGQEARLRCSPMKGHSHVYWYRQLPEEGLKFMVYLQKENIIDESGMPKERFSAEFPKEGPSILRIQQVVRGDSAAYFCASSPRGGTSTDTQYFGPGTRLTVL.

V gene TRBV29-1 combines with J gene TRBJ1-5; 9 nucleotides agree with TRBD1. J gave up 7 bases and V 6 bases, and 13 bases lay outside the gene matches. The CDR3 covers 15 residues. CDR1 SQVTM and CDR2 ANQGSEA come from the germline V gene. As DNA, the CDR3 is TGCAGCGTCGCCGGTGGGAGACAGGGGGACCAGCCCCAGCATTTT. Residues: CSVAGGRQGDQPQHF.

The rearrangement joins TRBV15 to TRBJ1-6; D remains unclear. V gave up 5 bases and J gave up 9 bases, with 5 bases separating them. The CDR3 runs 11 residues. Germline V gene lookup returns CDR1 LNHNV and CDR2 YYDKDF (reference sequence). Written as DNA, the CDR3 is TGTGCCACCAGCTTGGGTTCACCCCTCCACTTT. It codes for CATSLGSPLHF.

The gene calls are TRBV18 and TRBJ1-1, with 9 bases fitting TRBD1. CDR1 is KGHSH, CDR2 LQKENI, per germline. CDR3 length: 15 amino acids. V lost 3 bases and J lost 1; bases outside the gene matches: 3. Here the CDR3 reads CASSPQQGANTEAFF. The CDR3, as DNA: TGTGCCAGCTCACCCCAACAGGGGGCGAACACTGAAGCTTTCTTT.

Only a few counts were recorded for this clone. The chain links TRBV28 to TRBJ2-6; 7 nucleotides agree with TRBD1. Germline V CDR1 and CDR2: MDHEN, SYDVKM. This CDR3 comprises 18 residues. Losses at the gene ends were 3 bases for V and 1 base for J; bases not matched to a gene: 9. The CDR3 loop reads CASSLTGWLRSGANVLTF. As DNA, the CDR3 is TGTGCCAGCAGTTTGACAGGGTGGTTGCGTTCTGGGGCCAACGTCCTGACTTTC.

This clone has only a few counts. This rearrangement joins TRBV9 to TRBJ2-3; 8 bases are shared with TRBD2. The junction had 14 bases not matched to a gene; V was cut back by 4 bases and J by 10 bases. The CDR3 consists of 15 residues. Germline V lookup: CDR1 SGDLS, CDR2 YYNGEE. Here the CDR3 DNA reads TGTGCCAGCAGCCCGAGTGAGGGCGGGGGGTACGCGCAGTATTTT. This encodes CASSPSEGGGYAQYF.

This clone has just a few counts. This chain links TRBV14 with TRBJ2-7; no reliable D call. There are 15 residues in the CDR3. Trimming cost V 1 base and J 0 bases, with 10 bases left between them. Germline V lookup: CDR1 SGHDN, CDR2 FVKESK. The CDR3 region is CASSQVHSSSYEQYF. Written as DNA, the CDR3 is TGTGCCAGCAGCCAAGTACACTCTAGCTCCTACGAGCAGTACTTC.

In its sample, this clone was seen a few times. The chain is built from TRBV19 and TRBJ2-1; 9 bases fit TRBD2. The germline V gene encodes CDR1 LNHDA and CDR2 SQIVND (reference sequence). Trimming cost V 5 bases and J 2 bases; bases outside gene matches: 7. The CDR3 consists of 16 residues. CDR3 nucleotide sequence: TGTGCCAGTAGTGTCGGGAGCGGGGGGCCCTACAATGAGCAGTTCTTC. It translates to CASSVGSGGPYNEQFF.